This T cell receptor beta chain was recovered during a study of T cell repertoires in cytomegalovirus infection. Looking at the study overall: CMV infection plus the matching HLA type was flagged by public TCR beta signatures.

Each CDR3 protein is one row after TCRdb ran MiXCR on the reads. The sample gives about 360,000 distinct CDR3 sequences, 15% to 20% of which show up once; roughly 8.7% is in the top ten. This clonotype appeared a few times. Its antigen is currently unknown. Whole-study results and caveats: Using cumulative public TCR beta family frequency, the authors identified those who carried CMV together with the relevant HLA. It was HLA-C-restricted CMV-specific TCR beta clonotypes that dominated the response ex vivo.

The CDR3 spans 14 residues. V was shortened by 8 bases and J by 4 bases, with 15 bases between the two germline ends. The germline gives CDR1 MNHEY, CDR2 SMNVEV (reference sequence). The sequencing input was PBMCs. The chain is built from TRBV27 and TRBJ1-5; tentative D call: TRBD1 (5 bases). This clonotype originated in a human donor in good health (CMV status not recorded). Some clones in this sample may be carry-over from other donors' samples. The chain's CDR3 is CASPRGRPNQPQHF. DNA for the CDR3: TGTGCCAGCCCCCGGGGGAGGCCAAATCAGCCCCAGCATTTT.